The T cell receptor beta chain described here comes from a study of beta chain features in type 1 diabetes. Study-wide points: Shorter TCRB CDR3s, moderately but significantly so, were found in Type 1 diabetes patients in all four CD4+ subsets.

Every single donor gave one heparinised blood draw, and these averaged roughly 120 mL. Using CD45RO/CCR7/CD25/CD127/CD95/CD27, CD4+ naive, central memory, regulatory and stem cell-like memory cells were sorted. Expressed TCRB transcripts were sequenced because the entire RNA isolate underwent reverse transcription. TCRdb's copy holds only in-frame clones and misses some; the assay was immunoSEQ multiplex PCR. The table shows hundreds of thousands of clones, with roughly 31% occurring only once. CDR1 is KGHSH and CDR2 is LQKENI in the germline V gene. V shed 2 bases and J shed 0 bases, with 2 bases lying between them. There are 13 residues in the CDR3. This clone was recorded a few times. Antigen unknown. Other DNA sequences of this sample code for an identical CDR3.

J is TRBJ2-1 and V is TRBV18; no definite D call. The clonotype comes from a man aged 18 to 29 in good health. Sequencing input: naive CD4+ T cells from blood. The CDR3, as DNA: TGTGCCAGCTCACCAAGCTCCTACAATGAGCAGTTCTTC. Its protein product is CASSPSSYNEQFF.